This T cell receptor beta chain was retrieved from a study of cytomegalovirus exposure and HLA in healthy donors. Study-wide results and limits: With further analysis later on, most CMV-associated TCR beta chains appeared HLA-restricted.

Details on this clone: Its target is not known.

It was with 60 Vbeta and 13 Jbeta primers that the PCR ran. TCRdb's copy holds only in-frame clones and misses some; the assay was immunoSEQ multiplex PCR. The sample records approximately 150,000 clones, about four fifths being singletons. The sequenced sample was PBMCs. This clonotype was sampled from a man in his thirties or forties in good health and CMV-seronegative.

CDR3 nucleotides: TGCGCCAGCAGCTTGGGACTAGCGGGGCTGACAGATACGCAGTATTTT. Translated, it gives CASSLGLAGLTDTQYF. The chain employs TRBV5-1 and TRBJ2-3; TRBD2 matches at 11 bases. Per germline, CDR1 SGHRS and CDR2 YFSETQ. J was trimmed by 3 bases and V by 0 bases; bases with no gene match: 3. This CDR3 contains 16 residues.